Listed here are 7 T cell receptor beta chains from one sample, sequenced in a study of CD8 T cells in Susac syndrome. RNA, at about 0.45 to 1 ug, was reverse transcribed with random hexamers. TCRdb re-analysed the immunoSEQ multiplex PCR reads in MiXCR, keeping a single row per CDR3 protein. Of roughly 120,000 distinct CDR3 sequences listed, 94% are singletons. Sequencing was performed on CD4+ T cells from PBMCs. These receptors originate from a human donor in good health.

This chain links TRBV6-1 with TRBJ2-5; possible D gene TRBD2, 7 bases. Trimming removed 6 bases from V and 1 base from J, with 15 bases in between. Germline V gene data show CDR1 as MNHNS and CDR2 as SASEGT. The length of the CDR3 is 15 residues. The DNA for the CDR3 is TGTGCCAGCAGCCAACTGGGGGGGGCCCAAGAGACCCAGTACTTC. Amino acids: CASSQLGGAQETQYF.

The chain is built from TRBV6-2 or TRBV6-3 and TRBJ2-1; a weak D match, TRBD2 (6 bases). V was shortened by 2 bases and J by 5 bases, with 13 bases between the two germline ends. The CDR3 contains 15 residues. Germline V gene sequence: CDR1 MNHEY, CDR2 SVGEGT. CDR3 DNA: TGTGCCAGCAGTTACCGCGGCGGGAAGCACAATGAGCAGTTCTTC. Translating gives CASSYRGGKHNEQFF.

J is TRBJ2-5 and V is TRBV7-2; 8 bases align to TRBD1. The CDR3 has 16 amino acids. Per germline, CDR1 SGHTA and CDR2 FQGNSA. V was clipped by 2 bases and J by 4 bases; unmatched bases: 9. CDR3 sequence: CASSLSARGRGETQYF. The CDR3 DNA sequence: TGTGCCAGCAGCTTATCGGCCAGGGGGCGCGGAGAGACCCAGTACTTC.

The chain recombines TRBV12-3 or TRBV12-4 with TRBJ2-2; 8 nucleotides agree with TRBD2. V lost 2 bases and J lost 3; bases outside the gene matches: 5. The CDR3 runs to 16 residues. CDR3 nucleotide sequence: TGTGCCAGCAGTTTACTCGGGGGGGGATACACCGGGGAGCTGTTTTTT. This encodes CASSLLGGGYTGELFF.

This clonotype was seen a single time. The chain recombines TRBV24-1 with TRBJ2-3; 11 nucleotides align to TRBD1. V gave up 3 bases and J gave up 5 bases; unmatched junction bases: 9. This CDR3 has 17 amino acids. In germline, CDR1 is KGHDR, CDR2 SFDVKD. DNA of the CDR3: TGTGCCACCAGTGATCCCCGCGGACAGGGGGCAGGAGATACGCAGTATTTT. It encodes CATSDPRGQGAGDTQYF.

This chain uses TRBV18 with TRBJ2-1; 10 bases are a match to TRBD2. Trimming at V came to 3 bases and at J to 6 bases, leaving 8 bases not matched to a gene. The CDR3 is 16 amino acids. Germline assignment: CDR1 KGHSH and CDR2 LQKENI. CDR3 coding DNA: TGTGCCAGCTCACCCTATCTAGCGGGAGACGTCAATGAGCAGTTCTTC. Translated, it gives CASSPYLAGDVNEQFF.

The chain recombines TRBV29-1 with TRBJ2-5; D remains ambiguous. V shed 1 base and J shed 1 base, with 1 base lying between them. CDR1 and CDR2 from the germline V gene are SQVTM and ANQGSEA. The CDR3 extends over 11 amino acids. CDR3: CSVEGQETQYF. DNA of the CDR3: TGCAGCGTTGAAGGCCAAGAGACCCAGTACTTC.